Listed here are 8 T cell receptor beta chains from one sample, sequenced in a study of blood T cell repertoires in COVID-19. Here immunoSEQ multiplex PCR was the method, and the copy in TCRdb shows in-frame clones only, minus some. This table has about 210,000 clones, 70% to 90% appearing once. Material: peripheral blood. These receptors came from a woman aged 40 to 50 with acute or convalescent COVID-19.

The chain has TRBV3-1 (or the pseudogene TRBV3-2) and TRBJ2-3; possibly TRBD2 for D (5 bases). Germline V lookup: CDR1 LGHDT, CDR2 YNNKEL (reference sequence). This CDR3 comprises 16 residues. Trimming shortened V by 1 base and J by 0 bases, and 11 bases separated the two germline ends. CDR3 in DNA: TGTGCCAGCAGCCAAGGGCTTGGACTTAGCACAGATACGCAGTATTTT. Amino acid sequence: CASSQGLGLSTDTQYF.

The chain carries TRBV25-1 and TRBJ1-1; D remains unclear. Trimming pared 2 bases from V and 6 bases from J, leaving 13 bases between. The CDR3 spans 14 residues. CDR1 and CDR2 (germline): MGHDK, SYGVNS. CDR3 sequence: CASSEPNPYAEAFF. CDR3 nucleotides: TGTGCCAGCAGTGAACCTAACCCCTACGCTGAAGCTTTCTTT.

V usage is TRBV2 and J usage is TRBJ1-2, with 8 bases matching TRBD1. The ends lost 7 bases at V and 8 bases at J; junction bases unmatched: 12. The CDR3 totals 14 residues. Germline CDR1 SNHLY, CDR2 FYNNEI. CDR3 bases: TGTGCCAGCACCCGGACAGGGACCAGGAGAGGCTACACCTTC. Translating it yields CASTRTGTRRGYTF.

The chain uses TRBV10-3 and TRBJ1-4; D remains ambiguous. This CDR3 is 13 amino acids long. Per germline, CDR1 ENHRY and CDR2 SYGVKD. V was clipped by 10 bases and J by 3 bases, with 12 bases between them. Here the CDR3 reads CATSRGANEKLFF. CDR3 DNA: TGTGCCACCTCGCGCGGAGCTAATGAAAAACTGTTTTTT.

V is TRBV6-2 or TRBV6-3 and J is TRBJ2-7; 7 nucleotides agree with TRBD1. CDR1 and CDR2 (germline): MNHEY, SVGEGT. With 6 bases clipped from V and 4 bases from J, the junction kept 6 bases outside the gene matches. CDR3 length: 13 amino acids. This chain's CDR3 is CASRPRGLYEQYV. The DNA for the CDR3 is TGTGCCAGCAGGCCTAGGGGGCTGTACGAGCAGTACGTC.

The chain uses TRBV9 and TRBJ2-5; D is perhaps TRBD2 (5 bases). This CDR3 is built from 13 residues. Germline CDR1 is SGDLS and CDR2 is YYNGEE. The V gene lost 0 bases and the J gene lost 5 bases, with 8 bases spanning the gap. The CDR3 region is CASSVGGWETQYF. CDR3 DNA: TGTGCCAGCAGCGTAGGAGGGTGGGAGACCCAGTACTTC. Looking up the rest from reference TRBV9 and TRBJ2-5 gives the full variable domain: DSGVTQTPKHLITATGQRVTLRCSPRSGDLSVYWYQQSLDQGLQFLIQYYNGEERAKGNILERFSAQQFPDLHSELNLSSLELGDSALYFCASSVGGWETQYFGPGTRLLVL.

The rearrangement uses TRBV27 and TRBJ1-5; the D gene is possibly TRBD1 (5 bases). The CDR3 runs 16 residues. CDR1 MNHEY and CDR2 SMNVEV come from the germline V gene (reference sequence). Trimming removed 5 bases at V and 1 base at J, with 15 bases between. CDR3 coding DNA: TGTGCCAGCAGTACTGTCACAGGTCTCAGCAATCAGCCCCAGCATTTT. Protein: CASSTVTGLSNQPQHF.

V gene TRBV19 combines with J gene TRBJ1-2; possibly TRBD1 for D (5 bases). The germline V and J ends were trimmed by 4 bases and 4 bases, with 19 bases remaining between them. The CDR3 spans 16 residues. Germline V gene data show CDR1 as LNHDA and CDR2 as SQIVND (reference sequence). CDR3 bases: TGTGCCAGTAGTAGCCCCAACAGCCCCGGGGGCTATGGCTACACCTTC. This sequence encodes CASSSPNSPGGYGYTF.